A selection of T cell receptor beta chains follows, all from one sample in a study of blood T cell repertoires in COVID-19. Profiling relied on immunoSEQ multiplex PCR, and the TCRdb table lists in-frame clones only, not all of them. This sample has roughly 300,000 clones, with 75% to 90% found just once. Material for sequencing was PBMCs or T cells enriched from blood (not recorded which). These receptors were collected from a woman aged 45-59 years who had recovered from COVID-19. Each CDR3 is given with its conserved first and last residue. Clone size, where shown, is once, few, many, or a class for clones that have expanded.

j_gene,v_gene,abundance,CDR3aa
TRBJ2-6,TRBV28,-,CASKGGGSGANVLTF
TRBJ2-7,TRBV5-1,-,CASSLEPSGRSTYEQYF
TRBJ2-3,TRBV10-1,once,CASSESGGGYSTDTQYF
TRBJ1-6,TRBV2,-,CATRTGYGSPLHF
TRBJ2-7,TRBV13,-,CASSLVLGASGAYEQYF
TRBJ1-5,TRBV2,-,CASRGEGGHQPQHF
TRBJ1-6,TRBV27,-,CASSLSPRGHSPLHF
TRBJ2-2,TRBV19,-,CASSSGTSANTGELFF
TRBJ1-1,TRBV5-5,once,CASSPRVMQQGLATEAFF
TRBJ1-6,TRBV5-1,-,CASSSGPGDSPLHF
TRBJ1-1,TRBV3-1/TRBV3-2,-,CASSQDGARGILNTEAFF
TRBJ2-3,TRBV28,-,CASRTPGQHTTDTQYF
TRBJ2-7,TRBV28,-,CASRPGQRAPYEQYF
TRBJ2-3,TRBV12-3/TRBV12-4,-,CASRGLQGTQYF
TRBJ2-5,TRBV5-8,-,CASSLGSGTSGQETQYF
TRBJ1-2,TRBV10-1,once,CASSVDRNYGYTF
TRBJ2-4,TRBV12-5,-,CASDDHREGAKNIQYF
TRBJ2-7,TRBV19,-,CASSLRQGTDEQYF
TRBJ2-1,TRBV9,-,CASSVGPIAASYNEQFF
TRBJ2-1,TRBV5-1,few,CASKLAGYNEQFF
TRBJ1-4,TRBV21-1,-,CARRREAEKLFF
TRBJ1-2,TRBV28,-,CASSLPDYYAYGYTF
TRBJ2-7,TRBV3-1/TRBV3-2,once,CASSQEVASGGYEQYF
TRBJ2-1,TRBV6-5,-,CASSPGWTGVNEQFF
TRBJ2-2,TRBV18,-,CASSRLRDRDTGELFF
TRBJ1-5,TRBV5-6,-,CASSPRQGKGQPQHF
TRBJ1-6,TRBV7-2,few,CASSLAQGVNSPLHF
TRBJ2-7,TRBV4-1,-,CASSQEDVGTGGYEQYF
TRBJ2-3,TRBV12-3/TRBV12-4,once,CASSGTVTDTQYF
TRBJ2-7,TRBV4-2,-,CASSQGLRRGSPYEQYF
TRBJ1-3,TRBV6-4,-,CASSESTGFSSGNTIYF
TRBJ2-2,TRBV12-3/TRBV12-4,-,CASRLTSTGELFF
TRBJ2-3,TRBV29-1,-,CSVVISTDTQYF
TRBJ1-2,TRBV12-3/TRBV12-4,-,CASSRQGGGYTF
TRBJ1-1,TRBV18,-,CASSPDRMAEAFF
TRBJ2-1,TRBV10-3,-,CAISESYRGPGNEQFF
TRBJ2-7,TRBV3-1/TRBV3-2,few,CASSQEGLTYEQYF
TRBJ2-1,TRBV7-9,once,CASSPTLAEGRSNEQFF
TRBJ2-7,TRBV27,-,CASSSIYEQYF
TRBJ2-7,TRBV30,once,CACIRRQGSSYEQYF
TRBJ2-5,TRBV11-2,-,CASSLRLAGLQETQYF